This TCR beta chain is from a study of Ad26.COV2.S vaccination and SARS-CoV-2 variants. Turning to the study itself: Intramuscular Ad26.COV2.S doses were given once or twice, 56 days apart.

Details on this clone: Its antigen is as yet unknown.

Libraries were prepared by immunoSEQ multiplex PCR; TCRdb keeps only in-frame clonotypes and omits some of them. The sample yields about 350,000 clones, roughly 90% seen once. Treatment specified: around 19 received Ad26.COV2.S at low or high dose, single or two shots; roughly five received placebo; per-sample allocation not given. Material that was analyzed had been drawn on day 63 after the first vaccine or placebo injection. Adults aged 18-55 years in Boston included the donor. Study results and caveats: The analyses of TCR breadth and depth may have understated the size of total T cell responses. People given the vaccine had a wider spike-specific TCR breadth than placebo recipients did.

The sample in question was peripheral blood, obtained in a trial of Ad26.COV2.S vaccine versus placebo. The origin of this receptor is a person aged 18-60 years who received the Ad26.COV2.S COVID-19 vaccine or a placebo.

This chain's CDR3 is CASSSKGGLFNSEQFF. The CDR3 DNA follows: TGTGCCAGCAGCTCCAAAGGGGGTTTGTTCAACTCTGAGCAGTTCTTC. This chain links TRBV7-9 with TRBJ2-1; D is perhaps TRBD1 (6 bases). This CDR3 comprises 16 residues. CDR1 SEHNR and CDR2 FQNEAQ come from the germline V gene (reference sequence). Trimming took off 4 bases at V and 9 bases at J, with 22 bases between the two ends.